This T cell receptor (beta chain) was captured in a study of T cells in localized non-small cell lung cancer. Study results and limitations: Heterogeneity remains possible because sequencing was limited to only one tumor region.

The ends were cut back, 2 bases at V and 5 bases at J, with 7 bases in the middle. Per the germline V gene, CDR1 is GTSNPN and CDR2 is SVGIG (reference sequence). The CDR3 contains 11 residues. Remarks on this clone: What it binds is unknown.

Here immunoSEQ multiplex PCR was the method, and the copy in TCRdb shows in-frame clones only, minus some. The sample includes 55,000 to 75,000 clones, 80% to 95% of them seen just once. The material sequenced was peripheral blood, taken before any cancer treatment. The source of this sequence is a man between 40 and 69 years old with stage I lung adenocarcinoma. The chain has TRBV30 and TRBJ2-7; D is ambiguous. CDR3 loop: CAWSTFNEQYF. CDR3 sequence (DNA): TGTGCCTGGAGTACTTTTAACGAGCAGTACTTC.